These 7 T cell receptor beta chains were sequenced from one sample in a study of OX40 agonist ivuxolimab in advanced cancers. Using immunoSEQ multiplex PCR, the repertoire was profiled, and TCRdb retains in-frame clones only, with some absent. The sample includes around 72,000 clones, over 75% seen only once; the top ten take approximately 8%. Specimen: CD4+ or CD8+ T cells sorted from blood, collected in a trial of the OX40 agonist ivuxolimab. These receptors were obtained from an adult with an advanced solid tumor such as melanoma, head and neck, liver or kidney cancer.

This chain joins TRBV27 and TRBJ2-1; no clear D. This CDR3 has 12 amino acids. V lost 3 bases and J 7 bases, leaving 7 bases between the germline ends. Germline CDR1 MNHEY, CDR2 SMNVEV (reference sequence). The CDR3 sequence: CASSFLGNEQFF. The CDR3 bases are TGTGCCAGCAGTTTTTTGGGGAATGAGCAGTTCTTC.

The table lists this clone with a count of one. V usage is TRBV4-1 and J usage is TRBJ2-5, with 12 bases aligning to TRBD2. J gave up 8 bases and V 3 bases, and 13 bases lay outside the gene matches. CDR3 length: 17 amino acids. Germline V gives CDR1 MGHRA, CDR2 YSYEKL. CDR3 protein: CASSQGPLLAGGRTQYF. The CDR3 nucleotides read TGCGCCAGCAGCCAGGGGCCCCTACTAGCGGGGGGACGAACCCAGTACTTC.

The chain joins TRBV13 to TRBJ2-7; TRBD1 aligns across 9 bases. The V and J ends lost 4 bases and 6 bases, in that order; junction bases with no gene match: 7. This CDR3 spans 14 amino acids. CDR1 is PRHDT and CDR2 is FYEKMQ in the germline V gene (reference sequence). Here the CDR3 reads CASSYRQGDGEQYF. The CDR3 region has the DNA TGTGCCAGCAGCTATCGACAGGGGGACGGCGAGCAGTACTTC.

The chain recombines TRBV7-2 with TRBJ1-1, with D hard to call. CDR1 and CDR2 from the germline V gene are SGHTA and FQGNSA. Trimming left V 5 bases short and J 4 bases short, with 17 bases between. There are 15 residues in the CDR3. CDR3 in amino acids: CASSSTWGVVTEAFF. The CDR3 DNA sequence: TGTGCCAGCAGCAGCACCTGGGGTGTAGTCACTGAAGCTTTCTTT.

The CDR3 bases are TGCAGCGTTGCTGTGCAGGACGCGTCCAATGAGCAGTTCTTC. Translation gives CSVAVQDASNEQFF. V usage is TRBV29-1 and J usage is TRBJ2-1; unclear D gene. The CDR3 is 14 amino acids. Trimming pared 4 bases from V and 6 bases from J, leaving 16 bases between. CDR1 is SQVTM and CDR2 is ANQGSEA in the germline V gene.

This clone was counted once. The chain recombines TRBV5-1 with TRBJ2-3; either TRBD1 or TRBD2 may supply D (5 bases each). The CDR3 runs 15 residues. V was shortened by 4 bases and J by 4 bases, with 16 bases between the two germline ends. Per germline, CDR1 SGHRS and CDR2 YFSETQ. The CDR3 coding sequence is TGCGCCAGCAGCCCGAGGGGTGAAGGATCAGATACGCAGTATTTT. Translated, it gives CASSPRGEGSDTQYF. The full variable domain, with the rest looked up from reference TRBV5-1 and TRBJ2-3, is KAGVTQTPRYLIKTRGQQVTLSCSPISGHRSVSWYQQTPGQGLQFLFEYFSETQRNKGNFPGRFSGRQFSNSRSEMNVSTLELGDSALYLCASSPRGEGSDTQYFGPGTRLTVL.

V and J are TRBV27 and TRBJ1-6; D gene uncertain. This CDR3 is built from 17 residues. V lost 2 bases, J lost 1 base, and 12 bases lay in between. CDR1 is MNHEY, CDR2 SMNVEV, per germline (reference sequence). CDR3 region: CASSLGTLASYNSPLHF. For the CDR3, the DNA is TGTGCCAGCAGTTTAGGCACTCTGGCGTCCTATAATTCACCCCTCCACTTT.